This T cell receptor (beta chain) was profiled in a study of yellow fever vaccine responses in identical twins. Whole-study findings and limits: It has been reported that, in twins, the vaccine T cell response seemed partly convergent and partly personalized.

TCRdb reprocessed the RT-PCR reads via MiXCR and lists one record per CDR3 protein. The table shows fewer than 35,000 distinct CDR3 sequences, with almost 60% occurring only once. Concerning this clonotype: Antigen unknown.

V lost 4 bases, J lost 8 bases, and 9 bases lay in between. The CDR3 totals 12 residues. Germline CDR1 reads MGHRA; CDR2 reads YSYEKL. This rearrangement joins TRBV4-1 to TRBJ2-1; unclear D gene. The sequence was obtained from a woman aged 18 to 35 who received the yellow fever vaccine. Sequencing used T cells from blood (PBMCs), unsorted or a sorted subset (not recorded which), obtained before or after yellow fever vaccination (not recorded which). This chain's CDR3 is CASSPPFDEQFF. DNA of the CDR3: TGCGCCAGCAGCCCGCCTTTTGATGAGCAGTTCTTC.